The 12 T cell receptor beta chains given below trace back to one sample, sequenced in a study of blood T cell repertoires in COVID-19 (dated by TCRdb to the early 2020s). The library came from the immunoSEQ multiplex PCR assay. In TCRdb, the immuneACCESS table is reduced to in-frame sequences with V and J assigned. These tables do not hold every clone; where another copy was compared, an unresolved V gene accounts for under half, and the others remain unexplained. Present in this sample are approximately 61,000 clones, around 77% of which were seen just once. The top ten clonotypes cover roughly a fifth of the sample. The material sequenced was peripheral blood. These receptors came from a man older than 75 with active or convalescent COVID-19.

The J gene is TRBJ2-3, the V gene TRBV5-3; D might be TRBD1 (6 bases). Being an ORF, TRBV5-3 has a function that is uncertain. CDR3 length equals 24 residues. The germline V and J ends were trimmed by 3 bases and 0 bases, with 38 bases remaining between them. The CDR3, as DNA: TGTGCCAGAAGCTGGGCTGGGGGCGCTGGGGTATTACCTCGGGGTATAAGGAGCACAGATACGCAGTATTTT. Protein: CARSWAGGAGVLPRGIRSTDTQYF.

V gene TRBV7-2 combines with J gene TRBJ2-2; TRBD2 agrees at 11 bases. Per the germline V gene, CDR1 is SGHTA and CDR2 is FQGNSA. Trimming at V came to 1 base and at J to 6 bases, leaving 4 bases not matched to a gene. The CDR3 runs to 16 residues. The CDR3 sequence is CASSLDSGRGAGELFF. In DNA form, the CDR3 reads TGTGCCAGCAGCTTAGATAGCGGGAGGGGGGCCGGGGAGCTGTTTTTT. Combining the CDR3 with reference TRBV7-2 and TRBJ2-2 gives the whole variable domain GAGVSQSPSNKVTEKGKDVELRCDPISGHTALYWYRQSLGQGLEFLIYFQGNSAPDKSGLPSDRFSAERTGGSVSTLTIQRTQQEDSAVYLCASSLDSGRGAGELFFGEGSRLTVL.

The chain uses TRBV19 and TRBJ1-1; D possibly corresponds to TRBD1 (6 bases). Germline V lookup: CDR1 LNHDA, CDR2 SQIVND (reference sequence). The CDR3 consists of 14 residues. The V gene lost 3 bases and the J gene lost 4 bases, with 12 bases spanning the gap. CDR3 DNA sequence: TGTGCCAGTAGTATGGGGGCGATCGGCACTGAAGCTTTCTTT. Its protein product is CASSMGAIGTEAFF.

The chain couples TRBV19 to TRBJ2-7; 8 positions match TRBD1. Germline V gives CDR1 LNHDA, CDR2 SQIVND (reference sequence). The trim removed 8 bases at V and 4 bases at J, leaving 7 bases unmatched. CDR3 length: 13 amino acids. DNA for the CDR3: TGTGCCAGTGCCTCAGGGGGCCGGTACGAGCAGTACTTC. Translated, it gives CASASGGRYEQYF.

The table lists this clone with a few counts. V usage is TRBV10-3 and J usage is TRBJ1-6; 7 nucleotides agree with TRBD1. The CDR3 contains 16 residues. V trimming: 4 bases; J trimming: 7 bases; junction bases outside the gene matches: 10. Germline CDR1 is ENHRY and CDR2 is SYGVKD. CDR3 region: CAISVSSGGTNSPLHF. The CDR3 DNA follows: TGTGCCATCAGTGTATCGTCAGGGGGGACAAATTCACCCCTCCACTTT.

This clone has more than one count but fewer than ten. V and J are TRBV28 and TRBJ1-3, with a weak D call TRBD1 (5 bases). V was trimmed by 7 bases and J by 0 bases, leaving 16 bases between them. The CDR3 extends over 16 amino acids. CDR1 is MDHEN, CDR2 SYDVKM, per germline. CDR3 region: CASTPPGRTSGNTIYF. The CDR3 coding sequence is TGTGCCAGCACCCCGCCAGGGCGGACCTCTGGAAACACCATATATTTT.

V gene TRBV5-6 combines with J gene TRBJ1-6; weak D call: TRBD1 (5 bases). In germline, CDR1 is SGHDT, CDR2 YYEEEE. The V and J ends lost 4 bases and 1 base respectively, with 15 bases between them. There are 17 residues in the CDR3. The DNA for the CDR3 is TGTGCCAGCAGCGCCCTCAGGGAACAGTCCTATAATTCACCCCTCCACTTT. As protein: CASSALREQSYNSPLHF. Filled out from reference TRBV5-6 and TRBJ1-6, the complete variable domain reads DAGVTQSPTHLIKTRGQQVTLRCSPKSGHDTVSWYQQALGQGPQFIFQYYEEEERQRGNFPDRFSGHQFPNYSSELNVNALLLGDSALYLCASSALREQSYNSPLHFGNGTRLTVT.

The chain has TRBV27 and TRBJ1-6; D perhaps matches TRBD1 (5 bases). This CDR3 is 15 amino acids long. V gave up 4 bases and J gave up 6 bases, with 13 bases separating them. Germline V gives CDR1 MNHEY, CDR2 SMNVEV (reference sequence). In DNA form, the CDR3 reads TGTGCCAGCAGTTCGGGAGCAGGGAGTAATTCACCCCTCCACTTT. As protein: CASSSGAGSNSPLHF.

This clone was seen a handful of times. The chain carries TRBV5-5 and TRBJ1-3; the match to TRBD1 covers 7 bases. The CDR3 is 17 residues long. J was trimmed by 0 bases and V by 0 bases; bases with no gene match: 6. CDR1 and CDR2 (germline): SGHKS, YYEKEE (reference sequence). The CDR3: CASSLGVSGGSGNTIYF. The CDR3 bases are TGTGCCAGCAGCTTGGGTGTCTCAGGGGGCTCTGGAAACACCATATATTTT.

V gene TRBV9 combines with J gene TRBJ2-2, with D possibly TRBD1 on 5 matching bases. This CDR3 is built from 15 residues. The germline gives CDR1 SGDLS, CDR2 YYNGEE. Deletions cut 0 bases from V and 2 bases from J, with 8 bases between. The chain's CDR3 is CASSVAGANTGELFF. The CDR3 nucleotides are TGTGCCAGCAGCGTAGCTGGGGCCAACACCGGGGAGCTGTTTTTT.

V usage is TRBV7-8 and J usage is TRBJ1-3; 9 nucleotides align to TRBD1. V trimming: 4 bases; J trimming: 3 bases; junction bases outside the gene matches: 13. Germline CDR1 reads SGHVS; CDR2 reads FQNEAQ. The CDR3 is 18 amino acids. CDR3 loop: CASSYSPPRDRVGNTIYF. The CDR3 nucleotides are TGTGCCAGCAGCTACTCTCCTCCCCGGGACAGGGTTGGAAACACCATATATTTT.

This clone has a handful of counts. Its ends do not fully match the called genes, so a read error is possible. The DNA for the CDR3 is TGTGCTAGCAGCTTAGCTCCAGAGCGCGGAAACACCATATATTTT. Its protein product is CASSLAPERGNTIYF. The chain joins TRBV7-7 to TRBJ1-3; D gene uncertain. Germline lookup yields CDR1 SSHAT and CDR2 FNYEAQ (reference sequence). The CDR3 covers 15 residues.